The rows below give T cell receptor beta chains drawn from one sample of a study of T cell changes during pregnancy in multiple sclerosis. Only in-frame clones appear in the TCRdb table, and some are missing; sequencing was by immunoSEQ multiplex PCR. The repertoire holds about 40,000 clones, roughly 94% seen once, with approximately 1.7% in the top ten. Sequenced here: peripheral blood, sampled in the third trimester of pregnancy. The receptors stem from a female donor with multiple sclerosis, enrolled in a pregnancy study. Each CDR3 is given with its conserved first and last residue. D genes are given only for firm matches. Some rows mark clone size as missing; the rest say once, few, many or name a class of expanded clone.

clone_size	d_call	j_call	v_call	cdr3_aa	cdr3_nt
-	-	TRBJ1-1	TRBV6-5	CATRRAGRTEAFF	TGTGCCACCCGCCGGGCAGGGCGCACTGAAGCTTTCTTT
-	TRBD1	TRBJ1-1	TRBV4-3	CASSQGADRQNTEAFF	TGCGCCAGCAGCCAAGGCGCGGACAGGCAGAACACTGAAGCTTTCTTT
-	TRBD2	TRBJ2-2	TRBV11-2	CASSLLRGAGAGELFF	TGTGCCAGCAGCTTATTGCGGGGGGCGGGGGCCGGGGAGCTGTTTTTT
-	-	TRBJ1-1	TRBV19	CASSTLRGQKNTEAFF	TGTGCCAGTAGTACGTTGCGAGGACAGAAGAACACTGAAGCTTTCTTT
-	-	TRBJ2-7	TRBV5-1	CASSFTGSLGFYEQYF	TGCGCCAGCAGCTTTACAGGGAGTTTAGGCTTTTACGAGCAGTACTTC
-	-	TRBJ1-1	TRBV27	CASSLQGRTEAFF	TGTGCCAGCAGCTTACAGGGTCGTACTGAAGCTTTCTTT
-	TRBD2	TRBJ2-2	TRBV27	CASSPWTSESGELFF	TGTGCCAGCAGTCCATGGACTAGCGAGAGCGGGGAGCTGTTTTTT
-	-	TRBJ2-2	TRBV7-9	CASSFGQGGSNTGELFF	TGTGCCAGCAGCTTTGGGCAGGGAGGCTCGAACACCGGGGAGCTGTTTTTT
-	-	TRBJ1-1	TRBV27	CASSSPRGWKLTEAFF	TGTGCCAGCAGTTCCCCCAGGGGTTGGAAACTCACTGAAGCTTTCTTT
-	-	TRBJ1-5	TRBV6-5	CASSPFSGSNQPQHF	TGTGCCAGCAGTCCCTTCTCAGGTAGCAATCAGCCCCAGCATTTT
once	TRBD1	TRBJ1-1	TRBV5-5	CASSFAPGDRGAEAFF	TGTGCCAGCAGCTTTGCGCCAGGGGACAGGGGCGCTGAAGCTTTCTTT
-	-	TRBJ2-5	TRBV7-6	CASSQGRGRQETQYF	TGTGCCAGCAGCCAAGGACGGGGGAGACAAGAGACCCAGTACTTC
-	TRBD1	TRBJ2-7	TRBV19	CASSQGQVSYEQYF	TGTGCCAGTAGTCAGGGACAGGTCTCCTACGAGCAGTACTTC
-	-	TRBJ1-5	TRBV10-3	CAISGGGDRQPQHF	TGTGCCATCAGTGGAGGGGGGGACCGTCAGCCCCAGCATTTT
-	-	TRBJ2-7	TRBV2	CASSDYSPTEQYF	TGTGCCAGCAGTGATTACTCCCCTACCGAGCAGTACTTC
-	TRBD2	TRBJ2-3	TRBV9	CASSARLAGITDTQYF	TGTGCCAGCAGCGCCCGACTAGCGGGAATCACAGATACGCAGTATTTT
few	TRBD1	TRBJ1-2	TRBV18	CASSPGTGEDGYTF	TGTGCCAGCTCACCAGGGACAGGGGAGGATGGCTACACCTTC
-	-	TRBJ2-5	TRBV21-1	CASSSKGTSVKETQYF	TGTGCCAGCAGCAGCAAAGGGACTAGCGTGAAAGAGACCCAGTACTTC
-	TRBD2	TRBJ2-3	TRBV6-4	CASSDSGGASDTQYF	TGTGCCAGCAGTGATAGCGGGGGGGCCTCTGATACGCAGTATTTT
-	-	TRBJ2-6	TRBV28	CASSFRSGANVLTF	TGTGCCAGCAGTTTTCGCTCTGGGGCCAACGTCCTGACTTTC
-	TRBD2	TRBJ2-1	TRBV7-8	CASSLGGRANNEQFF	TGTGCCAGCAGCTTAGGCGGGAGGGCAAACAATGAGCAGTTCTTC
once	-	TRBJ1-1	TRBV19	CASSIVEGTEAFF	TGTGCCAGTAGTATCGTGGAGGGGACTGAAGCTTTCTTT